This is a list of T cell receptor beta chains from one sample in a study of blood T cell repertoires in COVID-19. Clones were read by immunoSEQ multiplex PCR, and TCRdb kept only the in-frame ones, dropping some. The table includes about 220,000 clones, 82% detected once. Sequencing input: PBMCs or T cells enriched from blood (not recorded which). The receptor set was obtained from a woman aged 60-75 years who had recovered from COVID-19. Each CDR3 is given with its conserved first and last residue. D genes are given only for firm matches. Size is stated for part of the rows, as once, few or many counts, or as a class when the clone is expanded.

TRBJ1-2,TRBD1,TRBV7-9,NA,CASSHTGGDYGYTF,TGTGCCAGCAGTCATACAGGGGGCGACTATGGCTACACCTTC
TRBJ1-4,NA,TRBV4-2,NA,CASSQGAGGGEKLFF,TGTGCCAGCAGCCAAGGGGCAGGCGGGGGTGAAAAACTGTTTTTT
TRBJ2-7,TRBD1,TRBV5-5,NA,CASSLRGWTGTSYEQYF,TGTGCCAGCAGCTTGAGGGGCTGGACAGGGACATCCTACGAGCAGTACTTC
TRBJ1-3,NA,TRBV6-2/TRBV6-3,NA,CASTPGAVTIYF,TGTGCCAGCACCCCAGGCGCGGTCACCATATATTTT
TRBJ1-1,NA,TRBV10-2,once,CASTANRRGEAFF,TGCGCCAGCACCGCTAATCGTCGGGGTGAAGCTTTCTTT
TRBJ1-1,NA,TRBV6-5,NA,CAILVGATEAFF,TGTGCCATCCTGGTAGGGGCCACTGAAGCTTTCTTT
TRBJ1-1,TRBD1,TRBV6-5,once,CASRADRGHTEAFF,TGTGCCAGCAGGGCGGACAGGGGGCACACTGAAGCTTTCTTT
TRBJ2-7,TRBD1,TRBV19,NA,CASRDRGTYEQYF,TGTGCCAGTAGGGACAGGGGGACCTACGAGCAGTACTTC
TRBJ2-1,NA,TRBV10-2,NA,CASSESEDYNEQFF,TGCGCCAGCAGTGAGTCAGAGGATTACAATGAGCAGTTCTTC
TRBJ1-5,NA,TRBV11-2,few,CASSAHRDQPQHF,TGTGCCAGCAGCGCTCACAGGGATCAGCCCCAGCATTTT
TRBJ2-7,TRBD1,TRBV11-2,NA,CASSSGTGVNYEQYF,TGTGCCAGCAGCTCCGGGACAGGGGTTAACTACGAGCAGTACTTC
TRBJ1-1,TRBD1,TRBV5-1,NA,CASSSSGGVSTEAFF,TGCGCCAGCAGCTCCTCAGGGGGCGTAAGCACTGAAGCTTTCTTT
TRBJ1-3,TRBD1,TRBV29-1,NA,CSVLQGAVDTIYF,TGCAGCGTCCTACAGGGGGCGGTGGACACCATATATTTT
TRBJ1-2,NA,TRBV7-2,NA,CASSLVAWPGVNSGYTF,TGTGCCAGCAGCTTAGTCGCTTGGCCGGGGGTGAACAGCGGCTACACCTTC
TRBJ1-1,NA,TRBV5-5,once,CASSLDRGGAQRGGAFF,TGTGCCAGCAGCCTCGACAGAGGAGGGGCACAAAGGGGGGGAGCTTTCTTT
TRBJ1-2,NA,TRBV11-2,NA,CASSPDLSYGYTF,TGTGCCAGCAGCCCAGACTTATCCTATGGCTACACCTTC
TRBJ2-7,NA,TRBV11-2,NA,CASSLLRVGEQYF,TGTGCCAGCAGCTTATTACGGGTTGGGGAGCAGTACTTC
TRBJ2-1,TRBD2,TRBV19,NA,CASSTRLAGGQYNEQFF,TGTGCCAGTAGTACCCGACTAGCGGGGGGGCAATACAATGAGCAGTTCTTC
TRBJ2-7,TRBD1,TRBV6-5,NA,CASSYRQGAHEQYF,TGTGCCAGCAGTTACCGACAGGGGGCCCACGAGCAGTACTTC
TRBJ1-1,TRBD1,TRBV6-4,NA,CASSKTTGGITEAFF,TGTGCCAGCAGTAAAACCACAGGGGGCATCACTGAAGCTTTCTTT
TRBJ2-1,TRBD2,TRBV10-3,NA,CAIRAGGENEQFF,TGTGCCATCAGGGCGGGAGGGGAAAATGAGCAGTTCTTC
TRBJ1-4,NA,TRBV6-5,NA,CASSYSFPRTNEKLFF,TGTGCCAGCAGTTACTCTTTCCCGCGAACTAATGAAAAACTGTTTTTT
TRBJ1-1,TRBD1,TRBV5-6,NA,CASSYTGGRAFF,TGTGCCAGCAGCTACACAGGGGGCCGGGCTTTCTTT
TRBJ2-1,NA,TRBV29-1,NA,CSVLGSSYNEQFF,TGCAGCGTGTTGGGGAGCTCCTACAATGAGCAGTTCTTC
TRBJ1-1,NA,TRBV7-9,NA,CASSPDGLNTEAFF,TGTGCCAGCAGCCCAGACGGGTTGAACACTGAAGCTTTCTTT
TRBJ1-1,NA,TRBV7-2,NA,CASSLGPGRVEAFF,TGTGCCAGCAGCTTAGGACCTGGGAGGGTTGAAGCTTTCTTT
TRBJ2-1,NA,TRBV4-1,NA,CASSLGASANNEQFF,TGCGCCAGCAGCCTTGGGGCTAGCGCCAACAATGAGCAGTTCTTC
TRBJ2-3,NA,TRBV6-2/TRBV6-3,few,CASSLLGTAGADTQYF,TGTGCCAGCAGCCTCCTCGGGACAGCGGGCGCAGATACGCAGTATTTT
TRBJ1-2,NA,TRBV27,NA,CASSFYREGGYTF,TGTGCCAGCAGTTTCTACAGGGAGGGTGGCTACACCTTC